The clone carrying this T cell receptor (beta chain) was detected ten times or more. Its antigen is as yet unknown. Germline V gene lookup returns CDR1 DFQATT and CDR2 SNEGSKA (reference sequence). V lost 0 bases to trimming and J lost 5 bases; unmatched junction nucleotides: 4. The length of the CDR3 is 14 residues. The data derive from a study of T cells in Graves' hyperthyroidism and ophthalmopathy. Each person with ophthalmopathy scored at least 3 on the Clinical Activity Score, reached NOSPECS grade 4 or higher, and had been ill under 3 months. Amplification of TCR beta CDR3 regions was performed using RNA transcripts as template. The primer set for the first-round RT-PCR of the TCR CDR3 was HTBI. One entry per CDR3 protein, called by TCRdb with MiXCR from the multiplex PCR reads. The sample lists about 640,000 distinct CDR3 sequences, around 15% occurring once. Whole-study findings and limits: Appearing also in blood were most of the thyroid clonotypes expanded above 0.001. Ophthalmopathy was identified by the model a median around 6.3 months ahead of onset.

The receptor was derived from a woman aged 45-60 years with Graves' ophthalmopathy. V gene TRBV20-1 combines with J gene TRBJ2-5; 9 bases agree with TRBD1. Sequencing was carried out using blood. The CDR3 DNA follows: TGCAGTGCTAGAGATCACAGGGGGCAGGAGACCCAGTACTTC. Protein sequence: CSARDHRGQETQYF.